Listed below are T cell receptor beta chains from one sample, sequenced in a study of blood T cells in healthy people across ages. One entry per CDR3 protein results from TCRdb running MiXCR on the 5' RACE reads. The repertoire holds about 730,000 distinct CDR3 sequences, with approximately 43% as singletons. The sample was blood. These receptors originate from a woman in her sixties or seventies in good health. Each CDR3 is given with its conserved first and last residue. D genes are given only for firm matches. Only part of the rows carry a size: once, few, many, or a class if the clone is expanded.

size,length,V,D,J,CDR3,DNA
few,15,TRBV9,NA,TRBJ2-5,CASATLGGAQETQYF,TGTGCCAGTGCTACGTTAGGGGGAGCGCAAGAGACCCAGTACTTC
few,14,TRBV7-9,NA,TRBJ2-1,CASSLGAGYNEQFF,TGTGCCAGCAGCTTGGGGGCCGGCTACAATGAGCAGTTCTTC
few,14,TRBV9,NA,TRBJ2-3,CASTKRSETDTQYF,TGTGCCAGCACCAAACGGTCCGAAACAGATACGCAGTATTTT
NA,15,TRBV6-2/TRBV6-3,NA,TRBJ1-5,CASSTPFGANQPQHF,TGTGCCAGCAGTACCCCTTTCGGGGCGAATCAGCCCCAGCATTTT
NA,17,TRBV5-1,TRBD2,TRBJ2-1,CASSLESSGGAYNEQFF,TGCGCCAGCAGCTTGGAGTCTAGCGGGGGGGCCTATAATGAGCAGTTCTTC
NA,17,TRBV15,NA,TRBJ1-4,CATSRDKGPELNEKLFF,TGTGCCACCAGCAGAGATAAGGGTCCAGAATTGAATGAAAAACTGTTTTTT
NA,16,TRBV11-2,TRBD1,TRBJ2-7,CASSQLTGMGSYEQYF,TGTGCCAGCAGCCAACTGACAGGGATGGGCTCCTACGAGCAGTACTTC
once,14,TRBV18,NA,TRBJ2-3,CASSPRVATDTQYF,TGTGCCAGCTCACCAAGGGTAGCCACAGATACGCAGTATTTT
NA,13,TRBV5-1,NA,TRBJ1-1,CASSLVSNTEAFF,TGCGCCAGCAGCTTGGTATCGAACACTGAAGCTTTCTTT
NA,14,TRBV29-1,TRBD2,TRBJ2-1,CSRGLAGPYNEQFF,TGCAGTCGTGGACTAGCGGGACCATACAATGAGCAGTTCTTC
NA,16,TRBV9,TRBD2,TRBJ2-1,CASSVAGGGSYNEQFF,TGTGCCAGCAGCGTAGCCGGCGGGGGGTCCTACAATGAGCAGTTCTTC
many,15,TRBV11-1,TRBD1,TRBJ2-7,CASSLTDRMVYEQYF,TGTGCCAGCAGCCTGACGGACAGGATGGTCTACGAGCAGTACTTC
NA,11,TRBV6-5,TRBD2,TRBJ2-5,CASSRSGRVYF,TGTGCCAGCAGCCGTAGCGGGAGGGTGTACTTC
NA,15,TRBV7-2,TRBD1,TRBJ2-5,CASSWTGGPRETQYF,TGTGCCAGCAGCTGGACAGGGGGGCCTAGAGAGACCCAGTACTTC
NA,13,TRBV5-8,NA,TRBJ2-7,CASSSVLQYEQYF,TGTGCCAGCAGCTCGGTTCTTCAGTACGAGCAGTACTTC
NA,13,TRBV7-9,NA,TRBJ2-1,CASVAVPVDEQFF,TGTGCCAGCGTGGCTGTCCCGGTAGATGAGCAGTTCTTC
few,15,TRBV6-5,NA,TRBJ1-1,CASSYFGVLDTEAFF,TGTGCCAGCAGTTACTTCGGGGTCCTGGACACTGAAGCTTTCTTT
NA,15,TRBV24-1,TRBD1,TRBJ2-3,CAASDTGTGGSTQYF,TGTGCCGCCAGTGATACCGGGACAGGTGGGAGCACGCAGTATTTT
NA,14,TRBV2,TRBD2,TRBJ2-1,CASTQRGAGETQFF,TGTGCCAGCACTCAGCGGGGGGCGGGGGAGACCCAGTTCTTC
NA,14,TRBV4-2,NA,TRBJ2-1,CASSQESTKETQFF,TGTGCCAGCAGCCAAGAAAGTACCAAAGAGACCCAGTTCTTC
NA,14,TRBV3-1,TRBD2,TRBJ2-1,CASSPPAGGIEQFF,TGTGCCAGCAGCCCCCCGGCGGGAGGGATTGAGCAGTTCTTC
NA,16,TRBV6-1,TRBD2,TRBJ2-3,CASSVLRGGPPDTQYF,TGTGCCAGCAGTGTTTTGCGGGGGGGCCCTCCAGATACGCAGTATTTT
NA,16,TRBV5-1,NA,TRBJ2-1,CASSLDPLVGSNEQFF,TGCGCCAGCAGCTTGGACCCGCTGGTAGGGAGCAATGAGCAGTTCTTC
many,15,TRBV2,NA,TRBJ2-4,CASTREGASKNIQYF,TGTGCCAGCACCAGGGAGGGGGCTAGCAAAAACATTCAGTACTTC
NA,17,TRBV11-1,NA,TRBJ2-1,CASSLGQSGGRYNEQFF,TGTGCCAGCAGCCTAGGGCAGTCGGGGGGCCGATACAATGAGCAGTTCTTC
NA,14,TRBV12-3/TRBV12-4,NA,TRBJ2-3,CASAWDRSTDTQYF,TGTGCCAGCGCCTGGGACCGCAGCACAGATACGCAGTATTTT
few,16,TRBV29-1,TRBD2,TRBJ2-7,CSVLTSGSLLSYEQYF,TGCAGCGTCCTGACTAGCGGGAGCCTCCTTTCCTACGAGCAGTACTTC
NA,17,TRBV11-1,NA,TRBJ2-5,CASSPLTPIGVSEEQYF,TGTGCCAGCAGCCCCCTAACTCCTATAGGGGTATCGGAGGAGCAGTACTTC
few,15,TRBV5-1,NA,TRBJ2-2,CASSLGRANTGELFF,TGCGCCAGCAGCTTGGGGAGGGCGAACACCGGGGAGCTGTTTTTT
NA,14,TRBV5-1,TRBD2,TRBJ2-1,CASSLGLVAPEQFF,TGCGCCAGCAGCCTGGGACTAGTGGCCCCTGAGCAGTTCTTC
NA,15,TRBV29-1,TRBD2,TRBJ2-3,CSVILAGVRSDTQYF,TGCAGCGTAATCCTAGCGGGAGTAAGGTCAGATACGCAGTATTTT
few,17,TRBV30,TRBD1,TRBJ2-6,CAWSPARDSAGANVLTF,TGTGCCTGGAGTCCCGCCCGGGACAGCGCAGGGGCCAACGTCCTGACTTTC
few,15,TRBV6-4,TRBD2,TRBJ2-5,CASSLTSGRGETQYF,TGTGCCAGCAGCCTAACTAGCGGGAGAGGAGAGACCCAGTACTTC
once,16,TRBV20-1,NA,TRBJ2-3,CSARIWGRVFTDTQYF,TGCAGTGCTAGGATTTGGGGGCGGGTCTTCACAGATACGCAGTATTTT
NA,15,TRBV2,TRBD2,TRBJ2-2,CASSEGTSGAGELFF,TGTGCCAGCAGTGAAGGGACTAGCGGCGCCGGGGAGCTGTTTTTT
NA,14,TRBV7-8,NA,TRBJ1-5,CASSQDHEQRPQHF,TGTGCCAGCAGCCAGGACCACGAGCAGCGGCCCCAGCATTTT
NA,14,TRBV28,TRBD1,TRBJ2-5,CATYDGTGKETQYF,TGTGCCACCTACGACGGGACAGGGAAAGAGACCCAGTACTTC
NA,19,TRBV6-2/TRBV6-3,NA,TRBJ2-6,CASSYSVLGSISGANVLTF,TGTGCCAGCAGTTACTCGGTGCTAGGGTCCATCTCTGGGGCCAACGTCCTGACTTTC
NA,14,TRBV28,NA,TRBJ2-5,CASSLWSTQETQYF,TGTGCCAGCAGTTTATGGTCGACCCAAGAGACCCAGTACTTC
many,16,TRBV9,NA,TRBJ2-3,CASSVVAGQGRDTQYF,TGTGCCAGCAGCGTAGTGGCTGGGCAGGGCAGAGATACGCAGTATTTT